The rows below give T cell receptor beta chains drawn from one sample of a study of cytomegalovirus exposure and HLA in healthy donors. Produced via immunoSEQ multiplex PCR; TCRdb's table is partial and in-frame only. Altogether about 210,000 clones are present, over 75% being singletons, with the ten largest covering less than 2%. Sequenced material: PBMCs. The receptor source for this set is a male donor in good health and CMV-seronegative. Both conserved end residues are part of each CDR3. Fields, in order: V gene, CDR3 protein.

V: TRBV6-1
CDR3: CASRIPSGAAYEQYF

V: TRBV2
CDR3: CASSDRGIQPQHF

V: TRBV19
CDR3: CASLSRGLTEAFF

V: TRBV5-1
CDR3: CASSLRGLYEQYF

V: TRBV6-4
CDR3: CASSVSSTPGNTIYF

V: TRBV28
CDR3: CASSSTVKLFF

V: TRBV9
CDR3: CASSAGGGPYEQYF

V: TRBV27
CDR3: CASSPDPGQPGEKLFF

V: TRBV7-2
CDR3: CASSLGGLAGTDTQYF

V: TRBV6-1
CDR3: CASSEAQGTEITDTQYF

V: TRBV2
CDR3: CASSEDRTTYEQYF

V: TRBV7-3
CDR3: CASSLMGSFGGANVLTF

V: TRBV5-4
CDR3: CASSREAGNTDTQYF

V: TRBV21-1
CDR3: CASDRANGYTF

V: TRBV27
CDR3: CASSLSSGVGETQYF

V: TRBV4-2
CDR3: CASTLNTEAFF